This entry describes one T cell receptor beta chain. Its antigen is still unknown. The data belong to a study of T-cell reconstitution after alpha-beta-depleted transplantation in children. Germline CDR1 reads SGDLS; CDR2 reads YYNGEE. Deletions cut 2 bases from V and 2 bases from J, with 11 bases between. The CDR3 spans 16 residues. Notes on the study in general: Surviving recipient T cells and intrathymic progenitors accounted for some patients' high TCRbeta diversity at day 60. T-cell counts and diversity at one year post-transplant came mainly from newly produced T cells.

Library preparation (for TCRbeta) was performed with unique molecular identifiers. Each CDR3 protein gets one entry after TCRdb re-called the PCR reads with MiXCR. Among roughly 350,000 distinct CDR3 sequences listed, 15% to 20% were seen once. The receptor comes from a male patient aged 2 to 9 who had a stem cell transplant for acute lymphoblastic leukemia, so the T cells may come from the graft donor. This specimen was PBMCs, mostly from graft donor cells, taken 360 days after TCRalphabeta/CD19-depleted stem cell transplant. The chain joins TRBV9 to TRBJ2-6, with D possibly being TRBD1 (5 bases). The CDR3 coding sequence is TGTGCCAGCAGCGTTTTTCAGGGCACTGGGGCCAACGTCCTGACTTTC. It translates to CASSVFQGTGANVLTF.